A selection of T cell receptor beta chains follows, all from one sample in a study of OX40 agonist ivuxolimab in advanced cancers. The assay was immunoSEQ multiplex PCR, and TCRdb's table has in-frame clones only and misses some. The table lists tens of thousands of clones, roughly nine tenths of them singletons, with less than 3.5% in the top ten. This material consisted of CD4+ or CD8+ T cells sorted from blood, taken in a trial of the OX40 agonist ivuxolimab. These receptors all come from an adult with an advanced solid tumor such as melanoma, head and neck, liver or kidney cancer. Both conserved end residues are part of each CDR3. The D gene is left open where the match is weak. Clone size is stated in some rows and not others, as once, few, many or a class when expanded.

j_call clone_size v_call d_call cdr3_nt cdr3_aa
TRBJ2-5 NA TRBV27 NA TGTGCCAGCAGTTTATCGCCTCAAGAGACCCAGTACTTC CASSLSPQETQYF
TRBJ2-1 NA TRBV27 NA TGTGCCAGCAGGCCGTCGTTGGGACAAGGCAATGAGCAGTTCTTC CASRPSLGQGNEQFF
TRBJ2-7 NA TRBV15 NA TGTGCCACCAGCAGAGATCTCCGGAGTCCCAACGAGCAGTACTTC CATSRDLRSPNEQYF
TRBJ2-3 NA TRBV9 NA TGTGCCAGCAGCTGGACTAATCCGGAGATTTTAGGTACAGATACGCAGTATTTT CASSWTNPEILGTDTQYF
TRBJ1-1 NA TRBV4-3 NA TGCGCCAGCAGCCAAGAGCCTGGACAGAGCACTGAAGCTTTCTTT CASSQEPGQSTEAFF
TRBJ2-1 once TRBV25-1 NA TGTGCCAGCAGTGAATGGCCCGTCTACAATGAGCAGTTCTTC CASSEWPVYNEQFF
TRBJ2-3 few TRBV5-4 TRBD1 TGTGCCAGCAGCTTCCGGGACAGGGGGACAGATACGCAGTATTTT CASSFRDRGTDTQYF
TRBJ1-5 NA TRBV9 TRBD1 TGTGCCAGCAGCTCCACGGACAGGCACAATCAGCCCCAGCATTTT CASSSTDRHNQPQHF
TRBJ1-5 NA TRBV9 NA TGTGCCAGCAGCGTATCACAGGCCTTCAATCAGCCCCAGCATTTT CASSVSQAFNQPQHF
TRBJ2-1 NA TRBV5-1 NA TGCGCCAGCAGCTTGGATATGGCCAATGAGCAGTTCTTC CASSLDMANEQFF
TRBJ1-2 NA TRBV6-5 TRBD1 TGTGCCAGCACTGGGGACAGGGGTTATGGCTACACCTTC CASTGDRGYGYTF
TRBJ1-1 NA TRBV5-4 NA TGTGCCAGCAGGGGGGCGAACACTGAAGCTTTCTTT CASRGANTEAFF
TRBJ1-2 NA TRBV25-1 NA TGTGCCAGCAGTGAAAGGGGTAACACAGGGAGGCTCTACTATGGCTACACCTTC CASSERGNTGRLYYGYTF
TRBJ1-2 NA TRBV14 TRBD1 TGTGCCAGCAGCCATCCCGGGACAGGCCCACAGGTCTATGGCTACACCTTC CASSHPGTGPQVYGYTF
TRBJ1-2 once TRBV20-1 NA TGCAGTGCTAAGAGGGGGGACGGCTACACCTTC CSAKRGDGYTF
TRBJ2-7 NA TRBV10-3 TRBD1 TGTGCCATCAGGGGGACAGAGACCTACGAGCAGTACTTC CAIRGTETYEQYF
TRBJ2-7 NA TRBV4-1 NA TGCGCCAGCAGCCAAGAACACAGGGCCTCCTACGAGCAGTACTTC CASSQEHRASYEQYF
TRBJ1-2 NA TRBV5-1 NA TGCGCCAGCAGGTGGGTTACTGGCTACACCTTC CASRWVTGYTF
TRBJ2-5 NA TRBV27 TRBD2 TGTGCCAGCAGTTTCAGGCGGGGGGGGCCCCAAGAGACCCAGTACTTC CASSFRRGGPQETQYF
TRBJ2-7 NA TRBV4-1 TRBD1 TGCGCCAGCAGCCACCCTGACAGGGTGGGCTACGAGCAGTACTTC CASSHPDRVGYEQYF
TRBJ2-1 NA TRBV7-3 NA TGTGCCAGCAGCCCTGGTCTGAGTCACAATGAGCAGTTCTTC CASSPGLSHNEQFF
TRBJ2-1 NA TRBV5-6 TRBD2 TGTGCCAGCAGCTCCGGACTAGCGGGCCCATACAATGAGCAGTTCTTC CASSSGLAGPYNEQFF
TRBJ2-6 NA TRBV2 TRBD1 TGTGCCAGCAGGGGCCTCCGGGACAGGGAAAAGGCTGGGGCCAACGTCCTGACTTTC CASRGLRDREKAGANVLTF
TRBJ2-7 NA TRBV9 TRBD2 TGTGCCAGCAGCGTAGGAGCGGGAGACGAGCAGTACTTC CASSVGAGDEQYF
TRBJ2-2 once TRBV27 TRBD2 TGTGCCAGCAGTCCATATACTAGCGGGGGACCCGGGGAGCTGTTTTTT CASSPYTSGGPGELFF
TRBJ2-3 NA TRBV5-5 NA TGTGCCAGCAGCACGGGGGACAGCATCACAGATACGCAGTATTTT CASSTGDSITDTQYF
TRBJ2-3 NA TRBV5-5 NA TGTGCCAGCAGCTTGAAATACTCCACAGATACGCAGTATTTT CASSLKYSTDTQYF
TRBJ2-5 once TRBV28 NA TGTGCCAGCAGACCCATACCCTGGGACAAAGAGACCCAGTACTTC CASRPIPWDKETQYF
TRBJ2-3 once TRBV9 TRBD2 TGTGCCAGCAGCGTCCCCCGCGGGGGGGCGAGCACAGATACGCAGTATTTT CASSVPRGGASTDTQYF
TRBJ2-2 NA TRBV27 NA TGTGCCAGCAGTCCGCGGGACAGTAGGAACACCGGGGAGCTGTTTTTT CASSPRDSRNTGELFF
TRBJ1-1 NA TRBV4-3 TRBD1 TGCGCCAGCAGCCGTGCCATTCCGGGACAGCTGATAATTGTAGCTTTCTTT CASSRAIPGQLIIVAFF
TRBJ2-1 NA TRBV7-2 TRBD2 TGTGCCAGCACCTTAGCGGGGGCCTACAATGAGCAGTTCTTC CASTLAGAYNEQFF
TRBJ1-5 NA TRBV5-1 NA TGCGCCAGCAGCTTGGACATCAATCAGCCCCAGCATTTT CASSLDINQPQHF
TRBJ2-1 NA TRBV6-5 TRBD2 TGTGCCAGCAGTTACTCACTAGCGGGGCATTACAATGAGCAGTTCTTC CASSYSLAGHYNEQFF
TRBJ1-1 few TRBV29-1 NA TGCAGCGTTGAAGGGGCAGGGAAAACGAACACTGAAGCTTTCTTT CSVEGAGKTNTEAFF
TRBJ1-1 NA TRBV7-6 TRBD1 TGTGCCAGCAGTCGAGGTTCAGGGGGGTACTCTGAAGCTTTCTTT CASSRGSGGYSEAFF
TRBJ2-7 NA TRBV5-6 NA TGTGCCAGCAGCCGTCTGCATAGGGACACCTACTACGAGCAGTACTTC CASSRLHRDTYYEQYF
TRBJ2-4 NA TRBV11-2 NA TGTGCCAGCAGCCCCAGGGGGGAAAACATTCAGTACTTC CASSPRGENIQYF
TRBJ2-7 NA TRBV27 TRBD1 TGTGCCAGCAGTTTGAAGGACAGGGGGCGAGGGGCCTACGAGCAGTACTTC CASSLKDRGRGAYEQYF